A selection of T cell receptor beta chains follows, all from one sample in a study of beta chain features in type 1 diabetes. The table came from immunoSEQ multiplex PCR; TCRdb's copy has only in-frame clones and leaves some out. This table holds 240,000 or so clones, about 15% found once. The sequencing input was naive CD4+ T cells from blood. All receptors derive from a man under 40 with type 1 diabetes. Each CDR3 is given with its conserved first and last residue. Each record gives: clone size, J gene, V gene, CDR3 protein. Size is stated for part of the rows, as once, few or many counts, or as a class when the clone is expanded.

few	TRBJ2-7	TRBV10-3	CAISGGQGSHEQYF
NA	TRBJ2-7	TRBV6-1	CASSVEAGPPYEQYF
NA	TRBJ2-3	TRBV11-2	CASSLGGSRDTQYF
few	TRBJ1-5	TRBV2	CASSAQVQGGNQPQHF
NA	TRBJ1-3	TRBV11-2	CASSLDSTHLGGNTIYF
few	TRBJ2-7	TRBV4-1	CASSHPERGFYEQYF
NA	TRBJ1-2	TRBV19	CASSRTVNYGYTF
NA	TRBJ2-7	TRBV18	CASSPGQGVQYF
few	TRBJ1-2	TRBV19	CASSIPGTARGYTF
NA	TRBJ2-1	TRBV4-2	CASSQDLVAGYNEQFF
few	TRBJ2-6	TRBV5-6	CASSLAPDYYSGANVLTF
NA	TRBJ2-3	TRBV7-9	CASSLALAGAADTQYF
few	TRBJ2-1	TRBV11-3	CASSLTSGSFGEQFF
few	TRBJ1-6	TRBV6-1	CASSGGLNSPLHF
NA	TRBJ2-7	TRBV29-1	CSVGTSGTGEQYF
NA	TRBJ2-1	TRBV5-1	CASSPPGTSSRGEQFF
few	TRBJ1-6	TRBV30	CAYLTGGQNSPLHF
NA	TRBJ2-6	TRBV4-1	CASSLGLAGGLTGANVLTF
few	TRBJ1-2	TRBV30	CAWDGQGVMVYGYTF
few	TRBJ2-7	TRBV5-1	CASSVGTSRAEQYF
few	TRBJ1-4	TRBV18	CASSSQGANEKLFF
few	TRBJ2-1	TRBV19	CASSRASWRTASNEQFF
once	TRBJ2-1	TRBV6-1	CASSELAGVNEQFF
few	TRBJ2-3	TRBV25-1	CASSVGTTDTDTQYF
NA	TRBJ2-7	TRBV7-2	CASSRTVTAYEQYF
NA	TRBJ2-7	TRBV18	CASSPGGRGKYEQYF
few	TRBJ2-1	TRBV6-6	CASSYSLAFHDNEQFF
few	TRBJ2-2	TRBV19	CASSIELVPSGTGELFF
NA	TRBJ1-1	TRBV29-1	CSVDPGENTEAFF
few	TRBJ2-3	TRBV6-5	CASSSLMGAGTQYF
NA	TRBJ1-2	TRBV7-9	CASSLDTGDYGYTF
few	TRBJ2-7	TRBV13	CASSLTSHDEQYF
few	TRBJ2-7	TRBV5-1	CASSFTGAYEQYF
NA	TRBJ2-1	TRBV7-9	CASSPGTGAYNEQFF
NA	TRBJ2-1	TRBV2	CASRAGGLNEQFF
few	TRBJ2-1	TRBV11-2	CASSRGPRGAGPSYNEQFF
NA	TRBJ2-5	TRBV7-9	CASSFMQETQYF
NA	TRBJ1-1	TRBV21-1	CASSKEVTGGTEAFF
NA	TRBJ1-2	TRBV7-2	CASSLEGQNYGYTF
NA	TRBJ2-1	TRBV6-5	CASSYRRTSANNEQFF
NA	TRBJ2-1	TRBV4-2	CASSPRMSSGRGEQFF
few	TRBJ2-7	TRBV18	CASSPGGVTYEQYF
NA	TRBJ1-1	TRBV9	CASSVERGLDGTEAFF
few	TRBJ2-3	TRBV7-9	CASSLAGQGPDTQYF
NA	TRBJ1-4	TRBV19	CASSPGATNEKLFF
NA	TRBJ2-7	TRBV18	CASSPPGLANYEQYF